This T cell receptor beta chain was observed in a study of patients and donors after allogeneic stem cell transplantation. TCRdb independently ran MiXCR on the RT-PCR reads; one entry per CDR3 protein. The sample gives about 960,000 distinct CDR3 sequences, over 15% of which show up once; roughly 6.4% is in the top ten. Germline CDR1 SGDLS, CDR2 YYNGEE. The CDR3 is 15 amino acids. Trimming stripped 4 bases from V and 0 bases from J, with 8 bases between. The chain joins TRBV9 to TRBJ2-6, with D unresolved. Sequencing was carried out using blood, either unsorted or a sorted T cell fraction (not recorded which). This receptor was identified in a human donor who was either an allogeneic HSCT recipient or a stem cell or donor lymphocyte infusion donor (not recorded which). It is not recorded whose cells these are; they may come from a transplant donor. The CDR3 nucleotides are TGTGCCAGCAGCATTACCAGCTCTGGGGCCAACGTCCTGACTTTC. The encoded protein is CASSITSSGANVLTF.